This T cell receptor beta chain originates from a study of CD8 T cells in Susac syndrome. About the study: When their blood was taken, patients with Susac syndrome were therapy-naive, taking corticosteroids, or taking intravenous immunoglobulin alone.

V gave up 3 bases and J gave up 1 base, with 8 bases separating them. The germline gives CDR1 WSHSY, CDR2 SAAADI. The CDR3 has 14 residues. RNA in amounts of about 0.5 to 1 ug was reverse transcribed with random hexamers. TCRdb reprocessed the immunoSEQ multiplex PCR reads via MiXCR and lists one record per CDR3 protein. The table lists approximately 190,000 distinct CDR3 sequences, more than 85% of them singletons. The receptor's source is a human donor with Susac syndrome. The rearrangement joins TRBV10-2 to TRBJ2-3, with a possible D match to TRBD2 (5 bases). Sequenced material: CD4+ T cells from PBMCs. CDR3 in amino acids: CASSERRGTDTQYF. The CDR3 DNA is TGCGCCAGCAGTGAACGGCGGGGCACAGATACGCAGTATTTT.